This T cell receptor beta chain is from a study of cytomegalovirus exposure and HLA in healthy donors. Regarding the study as a whole: As was reported, the classifier diagnosed cytomegalovirus status with high specificity and sensitivity. Most TCRs appeared rarely, but some public TCRs recurred in many donors. Among the CMV-associated chains, three were confirmed in vitro as specific for CMV antigens.

With respect to this clone: What it binds is unknown.

Sequenced by immunoSEQ multiplex PCR; TCRdb stores in-frame clones only, minus some. Here the sample spans around 150,000 clones, roughly 91% being singletons. Sequencing used PBMCs. The sequence came from a man in his late teens or twenties in good health and CMV-seronegative.

CDR3: CASSEVFLAGGKNEQYF. The CDR3 DNA follows: TGTGCCAGCAGTGAGGTGTTTTTAGCGGGAGGTAAGAACGAGCAGTACTTC. The chain couples TRBV2 to TRBJ2-7; the match to TRBD2 covers 10 bases. Germline lookup yields CDR1 SNHLY and CDR2 FYNNEI. V lost 3 bases to trimming and J lost 5 bases; unmatched junction nucleotides: 13. The CDR3 contains 17 residues.